This entry concerns a single TCR beta chain. These data are taken from a study of B cell selection in AIRE deficiency. Regulatory T cells were sorted as CD4+CD25hiCD127low/negative. CDR1 is SNHLY and CDR2 is FYNNEI in the germline V gene. This CDR3 spans 13 amino acids. V lost 9 bases to trimming and J lost 2 bases, with 13 bases between them. The data were produced by immunoSEQ multiplex PCR, yet TCRdb's version contains in-frame clones alone and is incomplete. The sample yields about 5,200 clones, around 87% seen once. The receptor's source is a human donor with AIRE deficiency. V usage is TRBV2 and J usage is TRBJ2-5; D might be TRBD2 (5 bases). The sample comprised Tregs sorted from PBMCs. The CDR3 nucleotides are TGTGCCAGGGCCCCACGGGGACAAGAGACCCAGTACTTC. Protein product: CARAPRGQETQYF.